The rows below give T cell receptor beta chains drawn from one sample of a study of blood T cell repertoires in COVID-19. TCRdb's copy holds only in-frame clones and misses some; the assay was immunoSEQ multiplex PCR. Of 150,000 to 180,000 clones listed, about four fifths are singletons. What was sequenced was peripheral blood. The receptors were gathered from an older woman with acute or convalescent COVID-19. Each CDR3 is given with its conserved first and last residue. A D gene is named only where the DNA matches it firmly. Clone size is not always given. Where it is, it says once, few, many or a class for expanded clones.

>few|TRBD2|TRBV9|16|TRBJ2-3
CASSLRAGGWSDTQYF
TGTGCCAGCAGCTTAAGAGCGGGGGGGTGGTCAGATACGCAGTATTTT
>NA|TRBD1|TRBV12-3/TRBV12-4|13|TRBJ1-2
CASRLQGALGYTF
TGTGCCAGCAGGTTACAGGGGGCTTTAGGCTACACCTTC
>NA|NA|TRBV2|15|TRBJ1-1
CASSPRTASNTEAFF
TGTGCCAGCAGTCCACGGACAGCGTCGAACACTGAAGCTTTCTTT
>few|NA|TRBV10-2|13|TRBJ1-2
CASSLTVDYGYTF
TGCGCCAGCAGCCTTACAGTGGACTATGGCTACACCTTC
>NA|TRBD2|TRBV29-1|15|TRBJ2-3
CSVALAGDTRDTQYF
TGCAGCGTTGCTCTAGCGGGGGACACCAGGGATACGCAGTATTTT
>once|TRBD1|TRBV5-1|13|TRBJ2-5
CASSFNRGETQYF
TGCGCCAGCAGCTTTAACAGGGGGGAGACCCAGTACTTC
>NA|TRBD2|TRBV6-5|16|TRBJ2-1
CASSYSTLAGENEQFF
TGTGCCAGCAGTTACTCGACACTAGCGGGGGAGAATGAGCAGTTCTTC
>once|NA|TRBV5-6|14|TRBJ2-5
CASSLRGLRETQYF
TGTGCCAGCAGCTTACGGGGTCTTCGAGAGACCCAGTACTTC
>once|TRBD1|TRBV7-2|15|TRBJ1-1
CASSLRWDSGAEAFF
TGTGCCAGCAGCTTACGATGGGACAGTGGCGCTGAAGCTTTCTTT
>once|TRBD1|TRBV5-1|16|TRBJ2-7
CASSLQLDRGLYEQYF
TGCGCCAGCAGCTTGCAACTTGACAGGGGGTTGTACGAGCAGTACTTC
>once|NA|TRBV11-3|12|TRBJ2-4
CASSRDSSIQYF
TGTGCCAGCAGTCGGGACTCGAGCATTCAGTACTTC
>NA|TRBD1|TRBV7-9|16|TRBJ2-5
CASSWGQGGGQETQYF
TGTGCCAGCAGTTGGGGACAGGGAGGGGGCCAAGAGACCCAGTACTTC
>few|TRBD1|TRBV28|15|TRBJ1-1
CASSLGDRTNTEAFF
TGTGCCAGCAGTTTAGGGGACAGGACGAACACTGAAGCTTTCTTT
>NA|NA|TRBV2|13|TRBJ2-7
CASCRQRSNEQYF
TGTGCCAGCTGCCGACAGAGAAGTAACGAGCAGTACTTC
>NA|NA|TRBV28|16|TRBJ1-2
CASSFPRRGLSYGYTF
TGTGCCAGCAGTTTCCCCAGGCGGGGGCTTAGCTATGGCTACACCTTC
>NA|NA|TRBV5-1|15|TRBJ2-3
CASSVEAGAEDTQYF
TGCGCCAGCAGCGTGGAGGCGGGGGCCGAAGATACGCAGTATTTT
>NA|TRBD2|TRBV5-1|16|TRBJ2-3
CASSPTTSGGRDTQYF
TGCGCCAGCAGCCCTACCACTAGCGGGGGGAGAGATACGCAGTATTTT
>NA|NA|TRBV18|15|TRBJ2-1
CASSPRVSLNNEQFF
TGTGCCAGCTCACCCCGGGTCTCCCTCAACAATGAGCAGTTCTTC
>NA|NA|TRBV18|16|TRBJ2-1
CASSPRGGGVYNEQFF
TGTGCCAGCTCCCCCAGAGGGGGTGGCGTCTACAATGAGCAGTTCTTC
>NA|TRBD1|TRBV11-1|16|TRBJ1-2
CASRPINRGPNYGYTF
TGTGCCAGCAGGCCTATTAACAGGGGGCCCAACTATGGCTACACCTTC
>NA|NA|TRBV5-1|16|TRBJ1-1
CASSLGGAVMNTEAFF
TGCGCCAGCAGCCTTGGAGGGGCCGTCATGAACACTGAAGCTTTCTTT
>NA|NA|TRBV19|13|TRBJ2-1
CASSMAGGDEQFF
TGTGCCAGTAGTATGGCGGGTGGAGATGAGCAGTTCTTC
>NA|NA|TRBV4-1|15|TRBJ1-5
CASSPQENSNQPQHF
TGCGCCAGCAGCCCGCAGGAAAATAGCAATCAGCCCCAGCATTTT
>once|NA|TRBV11-3|13|TRBJ2-1
CASSSDSDNEQFF
TGTGCCAGCAGCTCCGACTCCGACAATGAGCAGTTCTTC
>NA|NA|TRBV19|18|TRBJ2-3
CASSIAQGGGESTDTQYF
TGTGCCAGTAGTATAGCCCAGGGGGGCGGTGAGAGCACAGATACGCAGTATTTT
>few|TRBD1|TRBV12-3/TRBV12-4|13|TRBJ1-2
CASSFGRGHGYTF
TGTGCCAGCAGTTTCGGCAGGGGGCATGGCTACACCTTC
>NA|TRBD1|TRBV9|14|TRBJ1-2
CASRGTGVNYGYTF
TGTGCCAGCCGAGGGACAGGGGTGAACTATGGCTACACCTTC
>NA|TRBD1|TRBV3-1/TRBV3-2|14|TRBJ1-1
CASSKNRGATEAFF
TGTGCCAGCAGTAAAAACAGGGGTGCAACTGAAGCTTTCTTT
>NA|TRBD1|TRBV4-1|15|TRBJ1-3
CASSPGQGTGNTIYF
TGCGCCAGCAGCCCGGGACAGGGTACTGGAAACACCATATATTTT
>NA|NA|TRBV28|14|TRBJ1-1
CASSLSRRVTEAFF
TGTGCCAGCAGTTTATCCAGGAGGGTCACTGAAGCTTTCTTT